These 5 T cell receptor beta chains came from one sample sequenced in a study of blood T cell repertoires in COVID-19. Data came from immunoSEQ multiplex PCR; TCRdb stores just in-frame clones and leaves some out. The sample contains about 69,000 clones, roughly three quarters of which appear only once. The sample taken for sequencing was peripheral blood. The source is a man aged 55 to 70 with acute or convalescent COVID-19.

The rearrangement joins TRBV7-9 to TRBJ2-5, with 10 nucleotides matching TRBD1. Germline loops: CDR1 SEHNR, CDR2 FQNEAQ (reference sequence). Losses at the gene ends were 5 bases for V and 0 bases for J; bases not matched to a gene: 9. The CDR3 sequence is 17 residues long. CDR3 sequence (DNA): TGTGCCAGCAGCACACCCGGGACAGGGGTCTACCAAGAGACCCAGTACTTC. The encoded protein is CASSTPGTGVYQETQYF.

This clone was detected a few times. The chain joins TRBV30 to TRBJ1-4; D not resolved. CDR3 length equals 14 residues. The germline gives CDR1 GTSNPN, CDR2 SVGIG (reference sequence). Trimming took off 2 bases at V and 4 bases at J, with 11 bases between the two ends. The CDR3 coding sequence is TGTGCCTGGAGTTTATCGACACTTAATGAAAAACTGTTTTTT. Protein product: CAWSLSTLNEKLFF. The full variable domain, its missing parts supplied by reference TRBV30 and TRBJ1-4, is SQTIHQWPATLVQPVGSPLSLECTVEGTSNPNLYWYRQAAGRGLQLLFYSVGIGQISSEVPQNLSASRPQDRQFILSSKKLLLSDSGFYLCAWSLSTLNEKLFFGSGTQLSVL.

V usage is TRBV6-5 and J usage is TRBJ1-1; D uncertain. This CDR3 is 15 amino acids long. Trimming removed 0 bases at V and 0 bases at J, with 8 bases between. Germline CDR1 is MNHEY and CDR2 is SVGAGI. CDR3 region: CASSYSWAMNTEAFF. The CDR3 DNA reads TGTGCCAGCAGTTACTCTTGGGCTATGAACACTGAAGCTTTCTTT.

V usage is TRBV2 and J usage is TRBJ1-2; 10 nucleotides agree with TRBD1. The V and J ends lost 2 bases and 4 bases, in that order; junction bases with no gene match: 13. This CDR3 contains 18 residues. CDR1 SNHLY and CDR2 FYNNEI come from the germline V gene. CDR3 nucleotides: TGTGCCAGCAGTGAACTGTTGCTTTTGACAGGGGGCGGCTATGGCTACACCTTC. Its protein is CASSELLLLTGGGYGYTF.

This chain joins TRBV10-3 and TRBJ2-1; D call uncertain. V lost 11 bases, J lost 5 bases, and 16 bases lay in between. CDR3 length: 13 amino acids. The V gene's germline CDR1 is ENHRY and CDR2 SYGVKD. The CDR3 is CAHKAVPDNEQFF. In nucleotides, the CDR3 is TGTGCCCATAAGGCGGTCCCGGACAATGAGCAGTTCTTC.